These 18 T cell receptor beta chains were sequenced from one sample in a study of shared clonotypes between healthy human individuals. Generated by immunoSEQ multiplex PCR, the TCRdb table keeps only in-frame clones and is missing some. The sample holds about 960,000 clones, approximately 80% seen once. The sample taken for sequencing was memory CD4+ T cells sorted from blood. This sample's subset: CD45RA-negative fraction. The source is a man between 18 and 29 years old in good health.

This clone was recorded a few times. The chain recombines TRBV27 with TRBJ1-4; TRBD1 matches 7 bases. CDR1 is MNHEY and CDR2 is SMNVEV in the germline V gene (reference sequence). Trimming at V came to 3 bases and at J to 2 bases, leaving 6 bases not matched to a gene. The CDR3 has 16 amino acids. The CDR3 bases are TGTGCCAGCAGTTTCGGAGGGGGCAGGACTAATGAAAAACTGTTTTTT. Translating it yields CASSFGGGRTNEKLFF.

There are a few counts of this clone. The chain links TRBV4-1 to TRBJ1-6; TRBD1 aligns across 8 bases. The junction had 12 bases not matched to a gene; V was cut back by 1 base and J by 10 bases. The CDR3 covers 17 residues. Germline CDR1 and CDR2: MGHRA and YSYEKL. The CDR3 sequence: CASSQAGPGGIGSPLHF. CDR3 nucleotides: TGCGCCAGCAGCCAAGCCGGCCCAGGGGGCATCGGGTCACCCCTCCACTTT.

The CDR3 DNA follows: TGTGCCATCAGTGAGGGACAGGGGGCCAATTCACCCCTCCACTTT. The encoded protein is CAISEGQGANSPLHF. This chain uses TRBV10-3 with TRBJ1-6, with 11 nucleotides matching TRBD1. Germline V gene lookup returns CDR1 ENHRY and CDR2 SYGVKD. The CDR3 runs 15 residues. Unmatched junction bases numbered 1, after V lost 2 bases and J lost 7 bases.

V is TRBV7-2 and J is TRBJ2-3; perhaps TRBD2 as D (6 bases). V lost 7 bases and J lost 6, with 14 bases in between. This CDR3 is built from 13 residues. Germline V gives CDR1 SGHTA, CDR2 FQGNSA. This CDR3 is CASTGGSWDTQYF. CDR3 sequence (DNA): TGTGCCAGCACTGGGGGGTCCTGGGATACGCAGTATTTT.

This clone appeared many times. The chain is built from TRBV6-4 and TRBJ2-2, with D unresolved. CDR1 and CDR2 from the germline V gene are MRHNA and SNTAGT. The CDR3 totals 15 residues. V was trimmed by 6 bases and J by 5 bases, leaving 16 bases between them. The CDR3 reads CASSLYGSGTGELFF. The CDR3, as DNA: TGTGCCAGCAGCCTCTATGGAAGTGGGACCGGGGAGCTGTTTTTT.

Points on this clone: At the DNA level, this CDR3 is encoded by other sequences in the same sample as well. The V and J genes are TRBV7-2 and TRBJ1-6; a weak D match, TRBD1 (6 bases). The ends were cut back, 6 bases at V and 6 bases at J, with 12 bases in the middle. CDR3 length: 14 residues. Germline assignment: CDR1 SGHTA and CDR2 FQGNSA. The CDR3 DNA follows: TGTGCCAGCAGTTCCCAGGGGACTAATTCACCCCTCCACTTT. This sequence encodes CASSSQGTNSPLHF.

The chain employs TRBV2 and TRBJ1-2; 7 nucleotides match TRBD1. The germline CDR1 and CDR2 sequences are SNHLY and FYNNEI. The junction had 4 bases not matched to a gene; V was cut back by 7 bases and J by 8 bases. CDR3 length: 11 residues. This CDR3 is CASTAGGGYTF. Written as DNA, the CDR3 is TGTGCCAGCACCGCAGGGGGGGGCTACACCTTC.

CDR3 loop: CAISEFPGQGYEQYF. The CDR3, as DNA: TGTGCCATCAGTGAGTTCCCGGGACAGGGGTACGAGCAGTACTTC. V usage is TRBV10-3 and J usage is TRBJ2-7; 10 bases match TRBD1. Germline V gene sequence: CDR1 ENHRY, CDR2 SYGVKD. V was clipped by 1 base and J by 4 bases; unmatched bases: 4. There are 15 residues in the CDR3.

The table lists this clone with a count of one. The rearrangement links TRBV7-2 to TRBJ1-4; D may be TRBD1 (6 bases). Germline V CDR1 and CDR2: SGHTA, FQGNSA. The CDR3 is made up of 15 amino acids. V lost 5 bases to trimming and J lost 7 bases, with 17 bases between them. The CDR3 DNA sequence: TGTGCCAGCAGCCCTTTACAGGGTCGTTCTGAAAAACTGTTTTTT. Protein: CASSPLQGRSEKLFF.

This chain uses TRBV5-8 with TRBJ2-1; 9 nucleotides line up with TRBD1. The CDR3 extends over 15 amino acids. Germline V lookup: CDR1 SGHTS, CDR2 YDEGEE. V lost 2 bases, J lost 8 bases, and 8 bases stayed unmatched. The CDR3 reads CASSFPGQGKYEQFF. Written as DNA, the CDR3 is TGTGCCAGCAGCTTCCCCGGACAGGGGAAATATGAGCAGTTCTTC. Together with reference TRBV5-8 and TRBJ2-1, the CDR3 gives the full variable domain: EAGVTQSPTHLIKTRGQQATLRCSPISGHTSVYWYQQALGLGLQFLLWYDEGEERNRGNFPPRFSGRQFPNYSSELNVNALELEDSALYLCASSFPGQGKYEQFFGPGTRLTVL.

The chain recombines TRBV25-1 with TRBJ2-7; TRBD1 is a possible D gene (5 bases). Germline CDR1 reads MGHDK; CDR2 reads SYGVNS. This CDR3 has 15 amino acids. The ends were cut back, 5 bases at V and 2 bases at J, with 16 bases in the middle. This CDR3 is CASSQKQGLTYEQYF. CDR3 DNA: TGTGCCAGCAGTCAGAAGCAGGGTCTAACCTACGAGCAGTACTTC.

The chain uses TRBV5-1 and TRBJ2-3; 7 positions agree with TRBD1. Losses at the gene ends were 2 bases for V and 5 bases for J; bases not matched to a gene: 11. This CDR3 comprises 16 residues. The germline V gene has CDR1 SGHRS and CDR2 YFSETQ. Here the CDR3 reads CASSFTGAHGGDTQYF. In DNA, the CDR3 is TGCGCCAGCAGCTTCACAGGGGCCCACGGTGGAGATACGCAGTATTTT. The variable domain in full, completed from reference TRBV5-1 and TRBJ2-3, reads KAGVTQTPRYLIKTRGQQVTLSCSPISGHRSVSWYQQTPGQGLQFLFEYFSETQRNKGNFPGRFSGRQFSNSRSEMNVSTLELGDSALYLCASSFTGAHGGDTQYFGPGTRLTVL.

This clone was seen more than once but under ten times. The chain links TRBV6-6 to TRBJ2-6; D remains unclear. V was shortened by 0 bases and J by 3 bases, with 0 bases between the two germline ends. This CDR3 spans 13 amino acids. Germline assignment: CDR1 MNHNY and CDR2 SVGAGI (reference sequence). CDR3 amino acids: CASSYSGANVLTF. CDR3 coding DNA: TGTGCCAGCAGTTACTCTGGGGCCAACGTCCTGACTTTC.

The rearrangement links TRBV6-5 to TRBJ1-1; a possible D gene is TRBD1 (5 bases). Trimming removed 10 bases from V and 6 bases from J, with 21 bases in between. The germline V gene has CDR1 MNHEY and CDR2 SVGAGI. The CDR3 loop spans 14 amino acids. CDR3 sequence: CATGKGSRGSEAFF. The CDR3 coding sequence is TGTGCCACCGGAAAGGGGAGCCGGGGCTCTGAAGCTTTCTTT.

On this clone: At the DNA level, this CDR3 is encoded by other sequences in the same sample as well. J is TRBJ2-7 and V is TRBV19; D gene ambiguous. Per germline, CDR1 LNHDA and CDR2 SQIVND (reference sequence). V lost 5 bases, J lost 1 base, and 9 bases lay in between. The CDR3 is made up of 13 amino acids. The chain's CDR3 is CASSSEQSYEQYF. The CDR3 DNA sequence: TGTGCCAGTAGTTCGGAACAGTCCTACGAGCAGTACTTC.

The rearrangement joins TRBV15 to TRBJ2-3; no clear D gene. Germline CDR1 is LNHNV and CDR2 is YYDKDF (reference sequence). The ends were cut back, 0 bases at V and 1 base at J, with 2 bases in the middle. CDR3 size: 13 residues. The CDR3: CATSREGTDTQYF. The CDR3 DNA is TGTGCCACCAGCAGAGAGGGCACAGATACGCAGTATTTT.

V is TRBV7-2 and J is TRBJ2-1; 10 bases are shared with TRBD2. Per the germline V gene, CDR1 is SGHTA and CDR2 is FQGNSA. The V and J ends lost 5 bases and 4 bases, in that order; junction bases with no gene match: 5. The CDR3 length is 15 residues. The CDR3 sequence is CASSITSGVYNEQFF. CDR3 sequence (DNA): TGTGCCAGCAGCATTACTAGCGGGGTTTACAATGAGCAGTTCTTC.

The chain has TRBV7-8 and TRBJ2-2; D not resolved. The V end was cut by 5 bases, the J end by 5 bases, with 9 bases between. The V gene's germline CDR1 is SGHVS and CDR2 FQNEAQ. There are 13 residues in the CDR3. The CDR3 nucleotides read TGTGCCAGCAGCGGATCGAGGACCGGGGAGCTGTTTTTT. Its translation: CASSGSRTGELFF.